Following are 4 T cell receptor beta chains from one sample sequenced in a study of T-cell memory formation after mild COVID-19. TCRdb used MiXCR to reprocess the 5' RACE reads, holding one entry per CDR3 protein. Of hundreds of thousands of distinct CDR3 sequences in the sample, about 15% are singletons; the top ten hold 22%. Sequences were obtained from PBMCs or a T cell subset sorted from them (not recorded which). These receptors came from a young man who had mild COVID-19 (a few samples of this study predate the infection). Cell type and time point are not known.

The rearrangement uses TRBV19 and TRBJ2-3; unclear D gene. Trimming shortened V by 5 bases and J by 6 bases, and 12 bases separated the two germline ends. This CDR3 spans 13 amino acids. Germline V gives CDR1 LNHDA, CDR2 SQIVND (reference sequence). The CDR3 is CASSSRLGDTQYF. The CDR3 DNA is TGTGCCAGTAGTTCACGACTGGGTGATACGCAGTATTTT.

This clonotype was picked up a small number of times. This rearrangement joins TRBV10-3 to TRBJ2-2; D tentatively fits TRBD1 or TRBD2 (5 bases each). CDR1 is ENHRY and CDR2 is SYGVKD in the germline V gene. CDR3 size: 14 residues. Trimming pared 10 bases from V and 1 base from J, leaving 13 bases between. Written as DNA, the CDR3 is TGTGCCACCGAAGGGACCGAGAACACCGGGGAGCTGTTTTTT. This encodes CATEGTENTGELFF.

The chain couples TRBV2 to TRBJ2-5; D may match TRBD1 or TRBD2 (5 bases each). The germline gives CDR1 SNHLY, CDR2 FYNNEI. V was shortened by 1 base and J by 5 bases, with 11 bases between the two germline ends. This CDR3 is built from 14 residues. The CDR3 bases are TGTGCCAGCAGTGAAGGGCAGGGCGGGGAGACCCAGTACTTC. It codes for CASSEGQGGETQYF.

This clonotype was seen a few times. The chain combines TRBV11-2 with TRBJ2-7; possible D gene TRBD1, 5 bases. Germline V gene data show CDR1 as SGHAT and CDR2 as FQNNGV. V dropped 5 bases and J dropped 5 bases, with 16 bases sitting between them. CDR3 length: 14 residues. The CDR3 loop reads CASSPGAERHEQYF. The CDR3 region has the DNA TGTGCCAGCAGCCCTGGGGCGGAGCGTCACGAGCAGTACTTC.